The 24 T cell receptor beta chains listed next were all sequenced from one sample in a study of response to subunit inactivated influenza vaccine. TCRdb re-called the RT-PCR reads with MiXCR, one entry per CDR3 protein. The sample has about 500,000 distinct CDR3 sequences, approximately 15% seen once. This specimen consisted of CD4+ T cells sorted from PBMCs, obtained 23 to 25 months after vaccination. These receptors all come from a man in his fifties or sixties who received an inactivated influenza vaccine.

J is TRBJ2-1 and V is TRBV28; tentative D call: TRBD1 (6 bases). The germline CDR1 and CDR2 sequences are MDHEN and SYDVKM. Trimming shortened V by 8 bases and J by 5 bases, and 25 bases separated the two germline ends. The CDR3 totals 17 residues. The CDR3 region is CASPPTGPGWGHNEQFF. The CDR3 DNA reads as TGTGCCAGCCCACCTACTGGGCCAGGTTGGGGGCACAATGAGCAGTTCTTC.

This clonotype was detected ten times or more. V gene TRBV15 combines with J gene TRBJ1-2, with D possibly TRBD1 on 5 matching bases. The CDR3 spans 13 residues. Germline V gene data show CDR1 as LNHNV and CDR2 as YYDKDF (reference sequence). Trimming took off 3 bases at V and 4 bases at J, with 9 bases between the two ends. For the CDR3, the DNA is TGTGCCACCAGCAGGGGGGGTCCCTATGGCTACACCTTC. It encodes CATSRGGPYGYTF.

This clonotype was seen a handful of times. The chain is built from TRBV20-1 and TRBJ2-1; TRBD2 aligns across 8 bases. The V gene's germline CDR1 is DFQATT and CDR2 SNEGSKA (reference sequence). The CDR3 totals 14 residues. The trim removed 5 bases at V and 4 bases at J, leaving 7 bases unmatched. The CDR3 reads CSAAGLEAYNEQFF. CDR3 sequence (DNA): TGCAGTGCTGCGGGACTAGAGGCTTACAATGAGCAGTTCTTC.

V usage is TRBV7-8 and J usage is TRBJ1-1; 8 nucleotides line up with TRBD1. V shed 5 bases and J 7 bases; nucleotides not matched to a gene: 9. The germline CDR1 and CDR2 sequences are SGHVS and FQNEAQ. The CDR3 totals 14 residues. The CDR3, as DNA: TGTGCCAGCAGCCCAGACAGGGGAAGGTATGAAGCTTTCTTT. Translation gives CASSPDRGRYEAFF.

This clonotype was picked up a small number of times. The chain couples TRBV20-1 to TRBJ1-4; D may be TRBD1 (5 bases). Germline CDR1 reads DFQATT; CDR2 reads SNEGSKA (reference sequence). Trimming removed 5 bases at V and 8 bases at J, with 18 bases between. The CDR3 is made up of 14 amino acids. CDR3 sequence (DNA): TGCAGTGCTCCGGGGGAGGGGTATCAAGAAAAACTGTTTTTT. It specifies CSAPGEGYQEKLFF.

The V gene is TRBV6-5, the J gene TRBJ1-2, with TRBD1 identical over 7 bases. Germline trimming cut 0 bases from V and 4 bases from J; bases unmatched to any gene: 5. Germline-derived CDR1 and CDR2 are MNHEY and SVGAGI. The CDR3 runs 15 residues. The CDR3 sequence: CASSYSQGVGYGYTF. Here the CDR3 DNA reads TGTGCCAGCAGTTACTCGCAGGGGGTGGGCTATGGCTACACCTTC.

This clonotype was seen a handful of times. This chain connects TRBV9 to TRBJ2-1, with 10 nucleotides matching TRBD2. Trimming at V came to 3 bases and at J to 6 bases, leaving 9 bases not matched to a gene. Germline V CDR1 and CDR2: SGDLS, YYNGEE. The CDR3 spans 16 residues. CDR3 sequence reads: CASSGEKRGGLNEQFF. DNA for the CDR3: TGTGCCAGCAGCGGTGAAAAGCGGGGGGGCCTCAATGAGCAGTTCTTC.

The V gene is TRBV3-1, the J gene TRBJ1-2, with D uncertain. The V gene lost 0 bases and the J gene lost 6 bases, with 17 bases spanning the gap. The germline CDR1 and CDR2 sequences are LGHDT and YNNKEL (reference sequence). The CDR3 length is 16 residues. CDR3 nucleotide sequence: TGTGCCAGCAGCCAAGATCCCAGCATAGGGTTGGATGGCTACACCTTC. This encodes CASSQDPSIGLDGYTF.

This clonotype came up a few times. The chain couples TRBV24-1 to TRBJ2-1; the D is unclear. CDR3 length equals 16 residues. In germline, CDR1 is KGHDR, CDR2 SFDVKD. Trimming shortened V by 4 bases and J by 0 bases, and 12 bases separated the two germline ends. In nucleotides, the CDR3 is TGTGCCACCAGTGAAAGGACCCAAAGCTCCTACAATGAGCAGTTCTTC. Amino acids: CATSERTQSSYNEQFF.

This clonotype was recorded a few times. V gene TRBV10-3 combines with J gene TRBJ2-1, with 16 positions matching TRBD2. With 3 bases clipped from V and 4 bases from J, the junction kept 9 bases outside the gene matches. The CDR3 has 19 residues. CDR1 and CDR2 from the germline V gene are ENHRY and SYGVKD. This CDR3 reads CAISDTSGTSGGVYNEQFF. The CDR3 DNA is TGTGCCATCAGTGACACCTCCGGGACTAGCGGGGGGGTTTACAATGAGCAGTTCTTC.

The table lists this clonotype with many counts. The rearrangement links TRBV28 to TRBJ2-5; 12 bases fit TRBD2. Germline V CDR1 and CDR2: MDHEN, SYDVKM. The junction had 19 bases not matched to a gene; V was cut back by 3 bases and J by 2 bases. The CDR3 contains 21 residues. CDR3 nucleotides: TGTGCCAGCAGTTTCCAATGGGGGTTGACTAGCGGGAGCTTAAGTCAAGAGACCCAGTACTTC. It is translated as CASSFQWGLTSGSLSQETQYF.

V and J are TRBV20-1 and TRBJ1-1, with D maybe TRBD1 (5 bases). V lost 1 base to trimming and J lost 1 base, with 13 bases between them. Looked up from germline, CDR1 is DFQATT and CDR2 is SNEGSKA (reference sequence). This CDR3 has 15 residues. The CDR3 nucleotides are TGCAGTGCTAGAGTTGGGGCGGGTTGGAACACTGAAGCTTTCTTT. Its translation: CSARVGAGWNTEAFF.

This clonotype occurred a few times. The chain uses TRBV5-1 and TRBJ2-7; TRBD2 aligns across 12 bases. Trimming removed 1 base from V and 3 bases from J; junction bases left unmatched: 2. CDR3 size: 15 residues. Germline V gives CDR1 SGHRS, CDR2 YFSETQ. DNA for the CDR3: TGCGCCAGCAGCTTGACTAGCGGGGGGTTCTACGAGCAGTACTTC. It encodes CASSLTSGGFYEQYF.

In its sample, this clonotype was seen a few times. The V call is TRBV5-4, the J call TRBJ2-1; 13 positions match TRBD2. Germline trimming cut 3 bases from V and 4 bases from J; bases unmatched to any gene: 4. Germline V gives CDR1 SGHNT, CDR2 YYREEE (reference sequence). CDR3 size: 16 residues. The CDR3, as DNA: TGTGCCAGCAGCTCCGGGACTAGCGGGATTTACAATGAGCAGTTCTTC. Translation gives CASSSGTSGIYNEQFF.

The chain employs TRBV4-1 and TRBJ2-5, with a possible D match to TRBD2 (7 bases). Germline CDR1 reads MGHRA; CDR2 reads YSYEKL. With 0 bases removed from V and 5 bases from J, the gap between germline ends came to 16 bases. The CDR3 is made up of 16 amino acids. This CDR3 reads CASSQDEGGRGETQYF. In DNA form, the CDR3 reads TGCGCCAGCAGCCAAGACGAGGGGGGGCGTGGTGAGACCCAGTACTTC.

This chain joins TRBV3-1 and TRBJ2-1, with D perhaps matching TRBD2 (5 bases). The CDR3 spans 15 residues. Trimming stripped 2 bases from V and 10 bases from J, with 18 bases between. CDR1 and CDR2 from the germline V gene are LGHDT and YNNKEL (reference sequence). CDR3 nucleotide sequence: TGTGCCAGCAGCCAAATGAGGTTCGCGACGGGGGAGCAGTTCTTC. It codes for CASSQMRFATGEQFF.

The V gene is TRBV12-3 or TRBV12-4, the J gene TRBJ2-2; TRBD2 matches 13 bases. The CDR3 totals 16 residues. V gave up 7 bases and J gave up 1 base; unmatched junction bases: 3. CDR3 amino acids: CASTGTSGVNTGELFF. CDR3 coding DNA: TGTGCCAGCACCGGGACTAGCGGGGTGAACACCGGGGAGCTGTTTTTT.

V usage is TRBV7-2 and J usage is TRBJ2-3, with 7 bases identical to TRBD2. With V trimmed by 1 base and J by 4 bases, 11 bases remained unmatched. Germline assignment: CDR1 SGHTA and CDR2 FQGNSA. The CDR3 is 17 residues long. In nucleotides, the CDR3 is TGTGCCAGCAGCTTAGGGGGTGGGGCGGGAGTCCCAGATACGCAGTATTTT. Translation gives CASSLGGGAGVPDTQYF. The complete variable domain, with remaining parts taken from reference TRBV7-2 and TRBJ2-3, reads GAGVSQSPSNKVTEKGKDVELRCDPISGHTALYWYRQSLGQGLEFLIYFQGNSAPDKSGLPSDRFSAERTGGSVSTLTIQRTQQEDSAVYLCASSLGGGAGVPDTQYFGPGTRLTVL.

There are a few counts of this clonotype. CDR3 DNA: TGTGCCAGCAGGCAGGGGGGGACAGCTTTCTTT. This sequence encodes CASRQGGTAFF. The rearrangement links TRBV12-3 or TRBV12-4 to TRBJ1-1; 7 nucleotides match TRBD1. Trimming at V came to 6 bases and at J to 10 bases, leaving 5 bases not matched to a gene. The CDR3 extends over 11 amino acids.

CDR3 sequence reads: CASSLMVSGTYNEQFF. The CDR3 DNA is TGCGCCAGCAGCTTGATGGTTAGCGGGACCTACAATGAGCAGTTCTTC. The J gene is TRBJ2-1, the V gene TRBV5-1; 8 bases match TRBD2. Germline V lookup: CDR1 SGHRS, CDR2 YFSETQ. This CDR3 contains 16 residues. Losses at the gene ends were 1 base for V and 2 bases for J; bases not matched to a gene: 5.

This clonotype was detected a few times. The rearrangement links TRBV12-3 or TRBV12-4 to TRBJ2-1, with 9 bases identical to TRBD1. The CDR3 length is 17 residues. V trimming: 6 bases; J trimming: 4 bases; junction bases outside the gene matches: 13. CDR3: CASRGLSGTGQYNEQFF. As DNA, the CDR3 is TGTGCCAGCAGGGGACTAAGCGGGACAGGGCAATACAATGAGCAGTTCTTC.

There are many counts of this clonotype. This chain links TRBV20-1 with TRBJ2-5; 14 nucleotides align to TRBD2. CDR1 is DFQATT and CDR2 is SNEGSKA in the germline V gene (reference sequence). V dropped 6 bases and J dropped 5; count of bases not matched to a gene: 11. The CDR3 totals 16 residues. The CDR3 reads CSAARTSGGIGETQYF. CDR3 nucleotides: TGCAGTGCAGCTCGGACTAGCGGGGGGATCGGGGAGACCCAGTACTTC.

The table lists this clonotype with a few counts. CDR3 residues: CAISDRAQNEKLFF. CDR3 nucleotides: TGTGCCATCAGTGACAGGGCTCAAAATGAAAAACTGTTTTTT. The genes are TRBV10-3 and TRBJ1-4, with a tentative D call TRBD1 (5 bases). The CDR3 sequence is 14 residues long. Looked up from germline, CDR1 is ENHRY and CDR2 is SYGVKD. Trimming stripped 3 bases from V and 5 bases from J, with 10 bases between.

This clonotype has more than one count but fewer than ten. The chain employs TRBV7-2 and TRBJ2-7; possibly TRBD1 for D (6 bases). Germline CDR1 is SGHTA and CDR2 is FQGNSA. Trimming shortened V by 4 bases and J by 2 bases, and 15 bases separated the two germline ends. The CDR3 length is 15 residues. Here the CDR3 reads CASSSPPTGTYEQYF. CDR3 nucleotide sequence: TGTGCCAGCAGCTCCCCTCCGACAGGAACCTACGAGCAGTACTTC.